This T cell receptor (beta chain) was captured in a study of blood T cell repertoires in COVID-19. Across the whole study: COVID-19 samples collected from the United States, Italy and Spain covered acute and convalescent phases. From T cells, B-cell-depleted T cells, or PBMCs came the material, which was cDNA or gDNA.

Per the authors' pipeline: Reference gene primer amplification gave nucleated cell count estimates. Profiled with immunoSEQ multiplex PCR; TCRdb holds only in-frame clones, not every one. The V and J calls and clone size were taken over from that table, and D and trimming were inferred from the DNA. The table records some 30,000 clones, about 88% of them present only once. Sequenced input: peripheral blood. The TCR originated in a man in his sixties or seventies with active COVID-19.

The CDR3 DNA is TGTGCCAGCAGCGTAGCGGGTTTGGGCGGGGAGCTGTTTTTT. Its translation is CASSVAGLGGELFF. The chain joins TRBV9 to TRBJ2-2, with D hard to call. Trimming removed 0 bases from V and 7 bases from J, with 10 bases in between. Germline loops: CDR1 SGDLS, CDR2 YYNGEE. The length of the CDR3 is 14 residues. Full variable domain (rest looked up from reference TRBV9 and TRBJ2-2): DSGVTQTPKHLITATGQRVTLRCSPRSGDLSVYWYQQSLDQGLQFLIQYYNGEERAKGNILERFSAQQFPDLHSELNLSSLELGDSALYFCASSVAGLGGELFFGEGSRLTVL.